This passage covers 18 T cell receptor beta chains from one sample sequenced in a study of regulatory T cells in long-lasting Graves disease. Arm-PCR with iRepertoire HTBI primers amplified the CDR3 regions for these TCR beta libraries. TCRdb processed the multiplex PCR reads anew with MiXCR; each CDR3 protein has one entry. This sample has about 420,000 distinct CDR3 sequences, with about a sixth found just once. As for time point: newly diagnosed GD, antithyroid drugs for less than 3 months. The TCR library was made from RNA that had been extracted from PBMCs in TRIzol. The sample was also linked to a second study, of T cells in Graves' hyperthyroidism and ophthalmopathy.

The source was peripheral blood mononuclear cells (PBMCs), collected at new diagnosis, from a patient treated with antithyroid drugs. Every receptor here comes from a woman younger than 35 with Graves disease.

The sample holds many counts of this clonotype. CDR3 in amino acids: CASSRLGGDTQYF. The CDR3 DNA is TGTGCCAGCAGCCGCCTAGGGGGGGATACGCAGTATTTT. The chain is built from TRBV7-2 and TRBJ2-3; either TRBD1 or TRBD2 may supply D (6 bases each). Trimming removed 5 bases at V and 6 bases at J, with 12 bases between. The V gene's germline CDR1 is SGHTA and CDR2 FQGNSA. The CDR3 sequence is 13 residues long. The full variable domain, completed using reference TRBV7-2 and TRBJ2-3, is GAGVSQSPSNKVTEKGKDVELRCDPISGHTALYWYRQSLGQGLEFLIYFQGNSAPDKSGLPSDRFSAERTGGSVSTLTIQRTQQEDSAVYLCASSRLGGDTQYFGPGTRLTVL.

This clonotype turned up a few times. This chain uses TRBV4-1 with TRBJ2-3, with D maybe TRBD2 (6 bases). V was cut by 4 bases and J by 1 base, with 15 bases left in between. Germline V CDR1 and CDR2: MGHRA, YSYEKL. The CDR3 length is 16 residues. CDR3 coding DNA: TGCGCCAGCAGCCGACCGGCGGGACTGGGCACAGATACGCAGTATTTT. Translating gives CASSRPAGLGTDTQYF.

In its sample, this clonotype was seen many times. The chain couples TRBV7-8 to TRBJ2-7; 7 nucleotides line up with TRBD2. V gave up 5 bases and J gave up 0 bases; unmatched junction bases: 7. CDR3 length: 15 residues. Germline CDR1 SGHVS, CDR2 FQNEAQ. Here the CDR3 reads CASSPRTSISYEQYF. In DNA form, the CDR3 reads TGTGCCAGCAGCCCCCGGACTAGTATCTCCTACGAGCAGTACTTC.

The sample holds one count of this clonotype. This likely traces to a read error, being one base from a far larger clone. The J gene is TRBJ2-4, the V gene TRBV7-2; 9 nucleotides line up with TRBD2. The J call may be incorrect, as the DNA end agrees better with TRBJ2-7. Per the germline V gene, CDR1 is SGHTA and CDR2 is FQGNSA. CDR3 length: 15 residues. CDR3 nucleotides: TGTGCCAGCAGCTACTTAGCGGGGGAGGTCTACGAGCAGTACTTC. Residues: CASSYLAGEVYEQYF.

This clonotype has just a few counts. The genes are TRBV6-2 or TRBV6-3 and TRBJ2-3; a weak D match, TRBD2 (6 bases). CDR3 length: 17 residues. Germline lookup yields CDR1 MNHEY and CDR2 SVGEGT. Deletions cut 0 bases from V and 3 bases from J, with 16 bases between. The CDR3 coding sequence is TGTGCCAGCAGTTACTCGCCGTGGAGGGAAAGAACAGATACGCAGTATTTT. Protein sequence: CASSYSPWRERTDTQYF.

The chain has TRBV27 and TRBJ2-7, with TRBD2 matching over 11 bases. V was pared by 8 bases and J by 2 bases, with 11 bases of the junction left unmatched. The CDR3 spans 16 residues. Germline CDR1 is MNHEY and CDR2 is SMNVEV (reference sequence). CDR3 sequence (DNA): TGTGCCAGCGGGATGAGACTAGCGGGGAATACCTACGAGCAGTACTTC. Translation gives CASGMRLAGNTYEQYF.

This clonotype has ten or more counts. The chain recombines TRBV12-3 or TRBV12-4 with TRBJ1-5; TRBD1 is a possible D gene (5 bases). The CDR3 covers 14 residues. The ends were cut back, 7 bases at V and 7 bases at J, with 17 bases in the middle. CDR3 in amino acids: CASTRDGGGQPQHF. The CDR3 DNA is TGTGCCAGCACCCGGGACGGCGGCGGACAGCCCCAGCATTTT.

This clonotype was seen ten or more times. The chain employs TRBV12-5 and TRBJ2-1, with 11 bases lining up with TRBD1. In germline, CDR1 is LGHNT, CDR2 FRNRAP. The CDR3 sequence is 16 residues long. The V segment lost 2 bases and the J segment 6 bases; nucleotides outside the gene matches: 6. The CDR3 bases are TGTGCTAGTGGTTTGATCACGGGACAGGGGGGCAATGAGCAGTTCTTC. Translation gives CASGLITGQGGNEQFF. Full variable domain (remainder filled in from reference TRBV12-5 and TRBJ2-1): DARVTQTPRHKVTEMGQEVTMRCQPILGHNTVFWYRQTMMQGLELLAYFRNRAPLDDSGMPKDRFSAEMPDATLATLKIQPSEPRDSAVYFCASGLITGQGGNEQFFGPGTRLTVL.

This clonotype was counted between two and nine times. V usage is TRBV12-3 or TRBV12-4 and J usage is TRBJ1-3; D remains ambiguous. The CDR3 totals 15 residues. Trimming took 3 bases from V and 4 from J, leaving 13 bases between them. DNA for the CDR3: TGTGCCAGCAGTTTCAAGGCCCTGGGAGGAAACACCATATATTTT. This codes for CASSFKALGGNTIYF.

In regard to this clonotype: This may stem from a read error, because a much larger clone lies one nucleotide away. The V gene is TRBV14, the J gene TRBJ2-7, with TRBD2 matching 7 bases. The CDR3 is 15 residues long. CDR1 and CDR2 from the germline V gene are SGHDN and FVKESK. The CDR3 loop reads CGSSQARETHYEQYF. The DNA of the CDR3 is TGTGGCAGCAGCCAAGCGCGGGAGACCCACTACGAGCAGTACTTC.

This clonotype was recorded many times. CDR3: CSAPSGSSYNEQFF. CDR3 sequence (DNA): TGCAGTGCACCCAGCGGGAGCTCCTACAATGAGCAGTTCTTC. The V and J genes are TRBV20-1 and TRBJ2-1; 8 bases align to TRBD2. The length of the CDR3 is 14 residues. V lost 6 bases to trimming and J lost 0 bases; unmatched junction nucleotides: 4. Germline V gives CDR1 DFQATT, CDR2 SNEGSKA (reference sequence).

As concerns this clonotype: Germline and junction disagree at one end, which may indicate a read error. The rearrangement joins TRBV4-1 to TRBJ2-1, with a possible D match to TRBD1 (5 bases). Germline assignment: CDR1 MGHRA and CDR2 YSYEKL. The CDR3 sequence is 16 residues long. CDR3 sequence: CASSQDTRLSYNERFF. The CDR3 nucleotides read TGCGCCAGCAGCCAGGACACGAGACTCTCCTACAATGAGCGGTTCTTC.

This clonotype was detected ten times or more. The chain joins TRBV30 to TRBJ1-1; D not certain. Trimming stripped 8 bases from V and 6 bases from J, with 13 bases between. Germline CDR1 is GTSNPN and CDR2 is SVGIG (reference sequence). This CDR3 contains 11 residues. This CDR3 reads CAQTRLPEAFF. Here the CDR3 DNA reads TGTGCCCAAACCAGGTTACCTGAAGCTTTCTTT.

This clonotype has more than one count but fewer than ten. A much more abundant neighbour one base away suggests this may be a read error. The gene calls are TRBV12-3 or TRBV12-4 and TRBJ1-5, with D possibly matching TRBD1 (5 bases). This CDR3 is 13 amino acids long. The ends were cut back, 2 bases at V and 7 bases at J, with 9 bases in the middle. The CDR3 here is CASSLRAGQPQHF. The DNA for the CDR3 is TGTGCCAGCAGTTTAAGGGCAGGGCAGCCCCAGCATTTT.

Of note for this clonotype: Given the absence of the conserved phenylalanine or tryptophan at the CDR3 end, a read error is likely. CDR3: CSARDYQGLQPQHS. The CDR3 coding sequence is TGCAGTGCTAGAGATTACCAGGGCCTTCAGCCCCAGCATTCT. The V and J genes are TRBV20-1 and TRBJ1-5; tentative D call: TRBD1 (5 bases). The germline V gene encodes CDR1 DFQATT and CDR2 SNEGSKA (reference sequence). The CDR3 length is 14 residues. With 0 bases removed from V and 6 bases from J, the gap between germline ends came to 12 bases.

This clonotype came up many times. The chain joins TRBV20-1 to TRBJ1-1; D may be TRBD1 (6 bases). The V end lost 4 bases, the J end lost 6 bases, and 12 bases lay between the germline ends. Germline loops: CDR1 DFQATT, CDR2 SNEGSKA (reference sequence). There are 12 residues in the CDR3. The CDR3 loop reads CSAKRGASEAFF. CDR3 nucleotides: TGCAGTGCTAAGAGGGGGGCATCTGAAGCTTTCTTT.

This clonotype was counted at least ten times. V gene TRBV6-2 or TRBV6-3 combines with J gene TRBJ2-7; TRBD2 aligns across 8 bases. J gave up 3 bases and V 5 bases, and 9 bases lay outside the gene matches. This CDR3 contains 15 residues. In germline, CDR1 is MNHEY, CDR2 SVGEGT. The CDR3 nucleotides read TGTGCCAGCAGTCTAACTAGCGGCGGGGGCTACGAGCAGTACTTC. Residues: CASSLTSGGGYEQYF.

Comment on this clonotype: A much more abundant neighbour one base away suggests this may be a read error. V usage is TRBV29-1 and J usage is TRBJ2-1; no reliable D call. The CDR3 has 14 amino acids. Germline V gene data show CDR1 as SQVTM and CDR2 as ANQGSEA. V dropped 4 bases and J dropped 1 base, with 11 bases sitting between them. In nucleotides, the CDR3 is TGCAGCGTTGGGCGTCGTGGATCCTACAATGAGCAGTTCTTC. Translating gives CSVGRRGSYNEQFF.